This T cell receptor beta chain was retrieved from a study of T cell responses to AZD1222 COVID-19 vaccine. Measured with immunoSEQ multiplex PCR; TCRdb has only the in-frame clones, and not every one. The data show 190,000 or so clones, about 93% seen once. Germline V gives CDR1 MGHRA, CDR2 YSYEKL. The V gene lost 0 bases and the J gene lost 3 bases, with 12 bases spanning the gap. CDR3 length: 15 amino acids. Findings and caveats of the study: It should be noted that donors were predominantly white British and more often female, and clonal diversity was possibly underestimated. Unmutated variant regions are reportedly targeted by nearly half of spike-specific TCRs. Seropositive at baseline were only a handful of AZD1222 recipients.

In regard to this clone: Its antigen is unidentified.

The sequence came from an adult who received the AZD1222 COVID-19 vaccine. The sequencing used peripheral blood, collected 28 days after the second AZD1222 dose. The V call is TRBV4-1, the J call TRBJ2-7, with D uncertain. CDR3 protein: CASSQDLGLLYEQYF. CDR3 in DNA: TGCGCCAGCAGCCAAGATTTGGGGTTACTCTACGAGCAGTACTTC.